This is a list of T cell receptor beta chains from one sample in a study of cytomegalovirus exposure and HLA in healthy donors. Sequencing was performed with immunoSEQ multiplex PCR; in TCRdb, only in-frame clones are kept and a portion is missing. The sample has 200,000 to 250,000 clones, roughly 70% seen once. Input material: PBMCs. These receptors were taken from a woman in her 30s in good health and CMV-seronegative. Each CDR3 is given with its conserved first and last residue. The order of the fields is CDR3 length, V gene, D gene, J gene, clone size, CDR3 protein, CDR3 DNA. The D gene is left open where the match is weak. Expanded clones get a size class; other rows say once, few or many, or leave the size out.

length: 15
V: TRBV7-8
D: -
J: TRBJ2-7
size: once
CDR3: CASSSLSGGTYEQYF
DNA: TGTGCCAGCAGCTCCCTCTCGGGGGGCACCTACGAGCAGTACTTC

length: 15
V: TRBV7-3
D: -
J: TRBJ2-7
size: -
CDR3: CASSQQRDIFYEQYF
DNA: TGTGCCAGCAGCCAGCAAAGGGACATTTTTTACGAGCAGTACTTC

length: 18
V: TRBV6-1
D: TRBD1
J: TRBJ1-2
size: -
CDR3: CASSDRIRDRTINYGYTF
DNA: TGTGCCAGCAGTGACCGGATCCGGGACAGGACTATTAACTATGGCTACACCTTC

length: 15
V: TRBV11-3
D: TRBD1
J: TRBJ2-2
size: -
CDR3: CASSSGTGSPGELFF
DNA: TGTGCCAGCAGCTCCGGGACAGGGAGCCCCGGGGAGCTGTTTTTT

length: 12
V: TRBV7-9
D: -
J: TRBJ1-2
size: -
CDR3: CASSLGSYGYTF
DNA: TGTGCCAGCAGCTTAGGGAGCTATGGCTACACCTTC

length: 13
V: TRBV11-2
D: -
J: TRBJ2-5
size: -
CDR3: CASSRSGEQTQYF
DNA: TGTGCCAGCAGCCGTAGCGGAGAACAGACCCAGTACTTC

length: 12
V: TRBV6-1
D: -
J: TRBJ1-2
size: -
CDR3: CASMGGSYGYTF
DNA: TGTGCCAGCATGGGAGGATCCTATGGCTACACCTTC

length: 14
V: TRBV30
D: -
J: TRBJ2-3
size: few
CDR3: CAWRGRRGTDTQYF
DNA: TGTGCCTGGAGAGGGCGGAGGGGTACAGATACGCAGTATTTT

length: 12
V: TRBV6-5
D: -
J: TRBJ1-2
size: -
CDR3: CASSSRDYGYTF
DNA: TGTGCCAGCAGTTCCCGAGACTATGGCTACACCTTC

length: 13
V: TRBV5-4
D: -
J: TRBJ2-3
size: -
CDR3: CASSLTGEDTQYF
DNA: TGTGCCAGCAGCTTGACGGGAGAAGATACGCAGTATTTT

length: 16
V: TRBV18
D: TRBD1
J: TRBJ1-2
size: -
CDR3: CASSPGQGVQDYGYTF
DNA: TGTGCCAGCTCACCGGGACAGGGGGTGCAGGACTATGGCTACACCTTC

length: 14
V: TRBV6-5
D: TRBD1
J: TRBJ1-5
size: -
CDR3: CASSEGTANQPQHF
DNA: TGTGCCAGCAGTGAAGGGACAGCTAATCAGCCCCAGCATTTT

length: 17
V: TRBV11-1
D: -
J: TRBJ2-2
size: -
CDR3: CASSVPGDGAVTGELFF
DNA: TGTGCCAGCAGCGTTCCAGGGGACGGGGCGGTCACCGGGGAGCTGTTTTTT

length: 13
V: TRBV18
D: -
J: TRBJ1-4
size: -
CDR3: CASSSPLAEKLFF
DNA: TGTGCCAGCTCATCTCCACTCGCAGAAAAACTGTTTTTT

length: 13
V: TRBV5-8
D: -
J: TRBJ2-7
size: -
CDR3: CASSQAGGYEQYF
DNA: TGTGCCAGCAGCCAAGCGGGTGGCTACGAGCAGTACTTC

length: 17
V: TRBV30
D: TRBD2
J: TRBJ2-5
size: -
CDR3: CAWSEELAGGSGETQYF
DNA: TGTGCCTGGAGTGAAGAACTAGCGGGGGGCTCGGGGGAGACCCAGTACTTC

length: 15
V: TRBV5-5
D: -
J: TRBJ1-1
size: -
CDR3: CASSLRTNMNTEAFF
DNA: TGTGCCAGCAGCCTTCGGACAAACATGAACACTGAAGCTTTCTTT

length: 13
V: TRBV7-9
D: TRBD1
J: TRBJ1-2
size: -
CDR3: CASSLRTGDGYTF
DNA: TGTGCCAGCAGCTTAAGGACAGGAGATGGCTACACCTTC

length: 15
V: TRBV19
D: TRBD2
J: TRBJ2-6
size: -
CDR3: CASSTGLVGANVLTF
DNA: TGTGCCAGTAGTACCGGACTAGTTGGGGCCAACGTCCTGACTTTC

length: 14
V: TRBV28
D: TRBD1
J: TRBJ2-4
size: -
CDR3: CASSGPQGADIQYF
DNA: TGTGCCAGCAGTGGCCCTCAGGGGGCTGACATTCAGTACTTC

length: 18
V: TRBV10-3
D: TRBD2
J: TRBJ2-5
size: once
CDR3: CAISELRLAGGPGETQYF
DNA: TGTGCCATCAGTGAGCTGAGACTAGCGGGAGGGCCGGGAGAGACCCAGTACTTC

length: 15
V: TRBV14
D: -
J: TRBJ1-2
size: -
CDR3: CASSQVALEPWGYTF
DNA: TGTGCCAGCAGCCAAGTAGCCCTCGAGCCCTGGGGCTACACCTTC

length: 15
V: TRBV6-5
D: TRBD1
J: TRBJ1-3
size: -
CDR3: CASSYGQELGNTIYF
DNA: TGTGCCAGCAGTTATGGACAGGAGCTAGGAAACACCATATATTTT

length: 16
V: TRBV6-6
D: TRBD2
J: TRBJ2-1
size: few
CDR3: CASSYSPLAGGNEQFF
DNA: TGTGCCAGCAGTTACTCGCCACTAGCGGGGGGGAATGAGCAGTTCTTC

length: 12
V: TRBV6-1
D: TRBD2
J: TRBJ2-1
size: -
CDR3: CASSVGTREQFF
DNA: TGTGCCAGCAGTGTTGGGACTAGGGAGCAGTTCTTC

length: 13
V: TRBV5-1
D: -
J: TRBJ2-3
size: -
CDR3: CASSPGDTDTQYF
DNA: TGCGCCAGCAGCCCCGGGGACACAGATACGCAGTATTTT

length: 16
V: TRBV14
D: TRBD2
J: TRBJ2-5
size: -
CDR3: CASSQGDALAEETQYF
DNA: TGTGCCAGCAGCCAAGGGGACGCACTAGCGGAAGAGACCCAGTACTTC

length: 14
V: TRBV6-1
D: TRBD1
J: TRBJ1-4
size: few
CDR3: CASSRDRGFEKLFF
DNA: TGTGCCAGCAGCCGGGACAGGGGTTTTGAAAAACTGTTTTTT

length: 14
V: TRBV5-6
D: -
J: TRBJ1-2
size: -
CDR3: CASSASIGEGGYTF
DNA: TGTGCCAGCAGCGCCTCCATCGGGGAAGGTGGCTACACCTTC

length: 15
V: TRBV11-2
D: -
J: TRBJ2-1
size: -
CDR3: CASSQIRDTHNEQFF
DNA: TGTGCCAGCAGCCAGATCAGGGACACCCACAATGAGCAGTTCTTC

length: 13
V: TRBV6-1
D: TRBD1
J: TRBJ2-7
size: few
CDR3: CASSEPGGGEQYF
DNA: TGTGCCAGCAGTGAACCAGGGGGCGGCGAGCAGTACTTC

length: 12
V: TRBV5-5
D: TRBD1
J: TRBJ1-4
size: few
CDR3: CASSLVRDRESF
DNA: TGTGCCAGCAGCCTAGTTCGGGACAGGGAATCATTT